These T cell receptor beta chains were read from a single sample in a study of CD8 T cells in ankylosing spondylitis. TCRdb independently ran MiXCR on the 5' RACE reads; one entry per CDR3 protein. The sample includes about 150,000 distinct CDR3 sequences, 30% to 40% of them seen just once. Sequencing was carried out using synovial fluid, either unsorted or a sorted T cell fraction (not recorded which). These receptors all stem from a male donor with ankylosing spondylitis. The CDR3 runs from the conserved cysteine through the conserved F or W. The D gene is left open where the match is weak. Clone size is stated in some rows and not others, as once, few, many or a class when expanded.

clone_size	d_call	cdr3_length	j_call	v_call	cdr3_nt	cdr3_aa
NA	NA	12	TRBJ2-7	TRBV11-3	TGTGCCAGCAGCGGAGGTTTGGACGAGCAGTACTTC	CASSGGLDEQYF
many	NA	13	TRBJ1-5	TRBV29-1	TGCAGCGTTCTGTTCCAGGAGCGTCAGCCCCAGCATTTT	CSVLFQERQPQHF
few	NA	15	TRBJ1-5	TRBV6-1	TGTGCCAGCAGTCCCGGGGGGGGGAGCAATCAGCCCCAGCATTTT	CASSPGGGSNQPQHF
NA	NA	13	TRBJ2-7	TRBV12-5	TGTGCTAGTGGTCTGCGGGGATCCTACGAGCAGTACTTC	CASGLRGSYEQYF
once	TRBD2	14	TRBJ2-2	TRBV24-1	TGTGCCACCAATCCGGGGGGGAGAACCGGGGAGCTGTTTTTT	CATNPGGRTGELFF
many	NA	13	TRBJ2-5	TRBV6-5	TGTGCCAGCAGTTACGGGTCGCGGCAGGCCCAGTACTTC	CASSYGSRQAQYF
NA	TRBD2	15	TRBJ2-7	TRBV4-3	TGCGCCAGCACCCCCCGACTAGCGGGAGTCTACGAGCAGTACTTC	CASTPRLAGVYEQYF
few	NA	15	TRBJ1-1	TRBV5-1	TGCGCCAGCAGCTTGGCGTTCGCGGTGAACACTGAAGCTTTCTTT	CASSLAFAVNTEAFF
many	NA	13	TRBJ1-2	TRBV5-1	TGCGCCAGCAGCTTGCAAGGGGGTAGGGGCTACACCTTC	CASSLQGGRGYTF
NA	NA	15	TRBJ2-5	TRBV7-2	TGTGCCAGCAGCCCAGGAGGTGGGGGGGCTTGGACCCAGTACTTC	CASSPGGGGAWTQYF
NA	TRBD2	18	TRBJ2-3	TRBV10-3	TGTGCCATCAGTGAGTCGACTAGCGGGGACACTAGCACAGATACGCAGTATTTT	CAISESTSGDTSTDTQYF
NA	NA	14	TRBJ2-7	TRBV28	TGTGCCAGCAGTAAGGGACCCTACTCCTACGAGCAGTACTTC	CASSKGPYSYEQYF
once	NA	16	TRBJ2-1	TRBV11-2	TGTGCCAGCAGCTTAGTCATCAGGAGCTCCTACAATGAGCAGTTCTTC	CASSLVIRSSYNEQFF
NA	NA	16	TRBJ2-1	TRBV7-2	TGTGCCAGCAGCCCCGGAGGCGGAGTCGCCTACAATGAGCAGTTCTTC	CASSPGGGVAYNEQFF
NA	NA	11	TRBJ2-7	TRBV12-3/TRBV12-4	TGTGCCAGCAGGAGGGCCTACGAGCAGTACTTC	CASRRAYEQYF
few	NA	13	TRBJ2-1	TRBV12-3/TRBV12-4	TGTGCCAGCAGGTCGGGTGTAAGGAATGAGCAGTTCTTC	CASRSGVRNEQFF
few	NA	16	TRBJ2-3	TRBV29-1	TGCAGCGTTGTCGGTTCTCATTCTCGAGGGACAGATACGCAGTATTTT	CSVVGSHSRGTDTQYF
NA	TRBD1	16	TRBJ2-1	TRBV7-2	TGTGCCAGCAGCTTAGTGGGGACAGCCACTTACAATGAGCAGTTCTTC	CASSLVGTATYNEQFF
few	TRBD2	14	TRBJ2-7	TRBV20-1	TGCAGTGCTAGTGCCCCGGGGGGTTTGCACGAGCAGTACTTC	CSASAPGGLHEQYF
NA	TRBD2	19	TRBJ2-4	TRBV2	TGTGCCACCACAAACCAGGGACTAGCGGGAGATGGGGGTAAAAACATTCAGTACTTC	CATTNQGLAGDGGKNIQYF
NA	TRBD1	14	TRBJ1-5	TRBV12-3/TRBV12-4	TGTGCCAGCAGTCCGGACAGGTGGGATCAGCCCCAGCATTTT	CASSPDRWDQPQHF
NA	NA	14	TRBJ2-7	TRBV25-1	TGTGCCAGCAGTGGTTGGCAGGGCGGTTCCGAGCAGTACTTC	CASSGWQGGSEQYF
NA	NA	16	TRBJ2-6	TRBV14	TGTGCCAGCAGCCAAGTGGGGGGCTATGGGGCCAACGTCCTGACTTTC	CASSQVGGYGANVLTF
once	NA	15	TRBJ2-3	TRBV5-1	TGCGCCAGCAGCTTACTCGCTAGCTATACAGATACGCAGTATTTT	CASSLLASYTDTQYF
few	NA	14	TRBJ2-2	TRBV6-1	TGTGCCAGCAATACGGGGAGGAACACCGGGGAGCTGTTTTTT	CASNTGRNTGELFF
NA	NA	15	TRBJ1-4	TRBV20-1	TGCAGTGCCTCCCGGGAGACCTCCGGTAATGAAAAACTGTTTTTT	CSASRETSGNEKLFF
NA	NA	14	TRBJ2-3	TRBV7-9	TGTGCCAGCAGCTTATGGCCTAGCACAGATACGCAGTATTTT	CASSLWPSTDTQYF
few	NA	16	TRBJ2-7	TRBV5-1	TGCGCCAGCAGCCCTAGGGGGAGGGCCCTCTCCTACGAGCAGTACTTC	CASSPRGRALSYEQYF
few	TRBD1	15	TRBJ1-5	TRBV20-1	TGCAGTGCTAGGGGAGGGGGCGTCCGAAATCAGCCCCAGCATTTT	CSARGGGVRNQPQHF
NA	NA	14	TRBJ2-5	TRBV7-9	TGTGCCAGCAGCTTATGGCCCGCCCTGGAGACCCAGTACTTC	CASSLWPALETQYF
NA	NA	13	TRBJ2-3	TRBV28	TGTGCCAGCAGGACAGCTAGCACAGATACGCAGTATTTT	CASRTASTDTQYF
NA	NA	13	TRBJ2-7	TRBV12-3/TRBV12-4	TGTGCCAGCAGTTTCGGGGAGAAGTACGAGCAGTACTTC	CASSFGEKYEQYF
NA	TRBD1	14	TRBJ2-7	TRBV3-1	TGTGCCAGCAGCCGCCATGGGACAGCCTACGAGCAGTACTTC	CASSRHGTAYEQYF
few	NA	15	TRBJ1-5	TRBV20-1	TGCAGTGCTAGCTTCCAACCGGGACCCAATCAGCCCCAGCATTTT	CSASFQPGPNQPQHF
NA	TRBD2	19	TRBJ2-4	TRBV3-1	TGTGCCAGCAGCCAAGGTATCAGTCTAGCGGGAAAAGCCAAAAACATTCAGTACTTC	CASSQGISLAGKAKNIQYF
NA	TRBD1	16	TRBJ2-7	TRBV12-3/TRBV12-4	TGTGCCAGCAGTCCGAACACAGGGGGATATGGTGTCGAGCAGTACTTC	CASSPNTGGYGVEQYF
many	NA	18	TRBJ2-3	TRBV20-1	TGCAGTGCTAGGATGGCTCAGGGGTTGGGGATGGGCACAGATACGCAGTATTTT	CSARMAQGLGMGTDTQYF
many	TRBD2	15	TRBJ2-3	TRBV20-1	TGCAGTGCTGACACCGGGACTAGCGGGAGGGATACGCAGTATTTT	CSADTGTSGRDTQYF
many	TRBD1	14	TRBJ1-2	TRBV5-8	TGTGCCAGCAGCCCGGGGACAGCGAGCTATGGCTACACCTTC	CASSPGTASYGYTF
NA	NA	16	TRBJ1-5	TRBV15	TGTGCCACCAGCAGAGATAGTCAGGGTGGCGCTCAGCCCCAGCATTTT	CATSRDSQGGAQPQHF
NA	NA	14	TRBJ1-5	TRBV28	TGTGCCAGCATGTCGGGGTCTGGAAATCAGCCCCAGCATTTT	CASMSGSGNQPQHF
many	NA	14	TRBJ2-1	TRBV7-2	TGTGCCAGCAGCTCCCCGGGACTGCTCAATGAGCAGTTCTTC	CASSSPGLLNEQFF
NA	TRBD2	15	TRBJ2-3	TRBV5-1	TGCGCCAGCAACCTCGGGGGGGCCGACACAGATACGCAGTATTTT	CASNLGGADTDTQYF
many	TRBD2	14	TRBJ2-7	TRBV10-3	TGTGCCATCTCCGGGGGCAGCGGGAGCTACGAGCAGTACTTC	CAISGGSGSYEQYF
NA	TRBD1	14	TRBJ2-1	TRBV12-3/TRBV12-4	TGTGCCAGCGGAGCGGACAGGGGACACAATGAGCAGTTCTTC	CASGADRGHNEQFF
NA	TRBD2	14	TRBJ2-1	TRBV10-1	TGCGCCAGCAGTGAGAAGCGGGGGGGCCAGGAGCAGTTCTTC	CASSEKRGGQEQFF